Ten or more counts support the clone carrying this T cell receptor beta chain. Its specificity is not known. Diagnostic assessment was based on clinical symptoms, serum thyroxine and TRAb, thyroid ultrasound and orbital computed tomography. This entry belongs to a study of T cells in Graves' hyperthyroidism and ophthalmopathy. The CDR3 has 14 amino acids. Germline-derived CDR1 and CDR2 are SGHTA and FQGNSA. Unmatched junction bases numbered 3, after V lost 1 base and J lost 3 bases. Amplified regions were TCR beta CDR3 sequences from RNA transcripts. The TCR CDR3 first-round RT-PCR relied on the HTBI primer set. Each CDR3 protein is one row after TCRdb ran MiXCR on the multiplex PCR reads. Of around 300,000 distinct CDR3 sequences in the sample, about 14% were seen once. General observations from the study: The model foresaw ophthalmopathy a median around 6 months prior to onset.

The specimen was blood. The receptor comes from a woman in her thirties with Graves' hyperthyroidism that later progressed to Graves' ophthalmopathy. The chain has TRBV7-2 and TRBJ2-7; the match to TRBD1 covers 7 bases. The CDR3 region is CASSLVGQSYEQYF. The DNA of the CDR3 is TGTGCCAGCAGCTTAGTGGGACAGAGCTACGAGCAGTACTTC.